The 11 T cell receptor beta chains in this list originate from one sample, sequenced in a study of blood T cell repertoires in COVID-19. Measured with immunoSEQ multiplex PCR; TCRdb has only the in-frame clones, and not every one. The data contain about 390,000 clones, about 87% of them singletons. Sample: peripheral blood. All receptors derive from an older woman with COVID-19, enrolled during active disease.

J is TRBJ2-6 and V is TRBV19; D gene uncertain. V was trimmed by 6 bases and J by 0 bases, leaving 6 bases between them. There are 14 residues in the CDR3. CDR1 is LNHDA, CDR2 SQIVND, per germline (reference sequence). DNA for the CDR3: TGTGCCAGTAGGATCGGCTCTGGGGCCAACGTCCTGACTTTC. This encodes CASRIGSGANVLTF.

J is TRBJ1-1 and V is TRBV28; TRBD1 agrees at 8 bases. CDR3 length: 14 residues. Germline loops: CDR1 MDHEN, CDR2 SYDVKM. V dropped 6 bases and J dropped 1; count of bases not matched to a gene: 4. CDR3: CASSWDRRNTEAFF. As DNA, the CDR3 is TGTGCCAGCAGCTGGGACAGGAGGAACACTGAAGCTTTCTTT.

This CDR3 is CASRATSGGHNEQFF. The DNA of the CDR3 is TGCGCCAGCAGAGCGACTAGCGGGGGACACAATGAGCAGTTCTTC. The gene calls are TRBV10-2 and TRBJ2-1, with TRBD2 identical over 12 bases. Germline CDR1 and CDR2: WSHSY and SAAADI. The CDR3 has 15 amino acids. V shed 6 bases and J 5 bases; nucleotides not matched to a gene: 5.

CDR3 sequence reads: CASSPASGGFSSYNEQFF. The CDR3, as DNA: TGTGCCAGCAGTCCCGCTAGCGGGGGGTTTAGCTCCTACAATGAGCAGTTCTTC. The rearrangement joins TRBV6-6 to TRBJ2-1; 11 bases match TRBD2. CDR3 size: 18 residues. Trimming cost V 5 bases and J 0 bases; bases outside gene matches: 9. The germline gives CDR1 MNHNY, CDR2 SVGAGI (reference sequence).

V usage is TRBV19 and J usage is TRBJ1-6; D gene unclear. V lost 1 base, J lost 7 bases, and 11 bases lay in between. Germline CDR1 LNHDA, CDR2 SQIVND (reference sequence). The CDR3 loop spans 15 amino acids. This CDR3 is CASSIVAGDNSPLHF. The CDR3 DNA is TGTGCCAGTAGTATAGTGGCAGGTGACAATTCACCCCTCCACTTT.

This sequence joins TRBV15 and TRBJ2-1; TRBD2 is a possible D gene (6 bases). Trimming took 3 bases from V and 12 from J, leaving 12 bases between them. From germline, CDR1 is LNHNV and CDR2 YYDKDF (reference sequence). CDR3 size: 12 residues. The CDR3 coding sequence is TGTGCCACCAGCAGTGGGGGGAACCGGCAGTTCTTC. This translates into CATSSGGNRQFF.

This clone was seen more than once but under ten times. The rearrangement links TRBV19 to TRBJ2-1; a weak D match, TRBD1 (6 bases). This CDR3 is built from 13 residues. Germline-derived CDR1 and CDR2 are LNHDA and SQIVND (reference sequence). Trimming pared 6 bases from V and 7 bases from J, leaving 13 bases between. The CDR3 is CASSLGTNNEQFF. DNA for the CDR3: TGTGCCAGTAGCCTCGGGACAAATAATGAGCAGTTCTTC.

DNA for the CDR3: TGTGCCAGCTCACCAGGTCAGAATACATCACCCCTCCACTTT. This encodes CASSPGQNTSPLHF. The chain is built from TRBV18 and TRBJ1-6; no clear D gene. The CDR3 sequence is 14 residues long. V was trimmed by 2 bases and J by 10 bases, leaving 12 bases between them. Germline V lookup: CDR1 KGHSH, CDR2 LQKENI.

The chain uses TRBV12-3 or TRBV12-4 and TRBJ1-4, with D uncertain. CDR3 length: 13 residues. V was trimmed by 0 bases and J by 14 bases, leaving 13 bases between them. The CDR3 is CASSLAGPGGLFF. DNA for the CDR3: TGTGCCAGCAGTTTAGCGGGTCCTGGCGGTCTGTTTTTT.

This clone was found once. The chain is built from TRBV7-2 and TRBJ1-2; D may be TRBD1 (5 bases). The CDR3 runs 13 residues. In germline, CDR1 is SGHTA, CDR2 FQGNSA. V gave up 5 bases and J gave up 3 bases, with 10 bases separating them. CDR3 bases: TGTGCCAGCAGCCTAATGACAGACTATGGCTACACCTTC. It translates to CASSLMTDYGYTF.

The chain couples TRBV2 to TRBJ2-7; D not certain. CDR3 size: 12 residues. Trimming pared 8 bases from V and 3 bases from J, leaving 11 bases between. Per the germline V gene, CDR1 is SNHLY and CDR2 is FYNNEI. CDR3 sequence reads: CASGEVLYEQYF. The CDR3 coding sequence is TGTGCCAGCGGAGAAGTACTCTACGAGCAGTACTTC.